These T cell receptor beta chains were read from a single sample in a study of T-cell memory formation after mild COVID-19. TCRdb re-analysed the 5' RACE reads in MiXCR, keeping a single row per CDR3 protein. Of 250,000 to 400,000 distinct CDR3 sequences in the sample, 13% to 15% were seen once. Sequencing input: PBMCs or a T cell subset sorted from them (not recorded which). The origin of the receptors is a man aged 18 to 29 who had mild COVID-19 (a few samples of this study predate the infection). Cell type and time point are not known. The CDR3 runs from the conserved cysteine through the conserved F or W. Fields, in order: J gene, D gene, clone size, V gene, CDR3 protein, CDR3 DNA. D genes are given only for firm matches. Size values are once, few and many counts, or a class for expanded clones, and some rows have none.

TRBJ2-3 | - | few | TRBV24-1 | CATSDRGSPDTQYF | TGTGCCACCAGTGATAGGGGGAGCCCAGATACGCAGTATTTT
TRBJ1-1 | - | - | TRBV7-2 | CASSLRRTEAFF | TGTGCCAGCAGCTTGCGTCGAACTGAAGCTTTCTTT
TRBJ1-2 | TRBD1 | - | TRBV12-3/TRBV12-4 | CASNYRQGRTGYTF | TGTGCCAGCAACTACCGACAGGGGAGGACTGGCTACACCTTC
TRBJ1-2 | - | - | TRBV4-2 | CASSPWREIYGYTF | TGTGCCAGCAGCCCCTGGAGGGAGATCTATGGCTACACCTTC
TRBJ2-7 | - | - | TRBV5-1 | CASASAGRGSYEQYF | TGCGCCAGCGCCTCTGCCGGGCGGGGATCATACGAGCAGTACTTC
TRBJ2-4 | - | few | TRBV5-1 | CASSVPGEDIQYF | TGCGCCAGCAGCGTACCAGGGGAGGACATTCAGTACTTC
TRBJ1-1 | - | - | TRBV20-1 | CSARVFTGNTEAFF | TGCAGTGCTAGAGTGTTTACGGGGAACACTGAAGCTTTCTTT
TRBJ1-5 | - | - | TRBV20-1 | CSAMAGVNQPQHF | TGCAGTGCAATGGCAGGGGTCAACCAGCCCCAGCATTTT
TRBJ2-5 | - | few | TRBV7-9 | CASSLVVGFQETQYF | TGTGCCAGCAGCTTAGTGGTGGGCTTTCAAGAGACCCAGTACTTC
TRBJ1-1 | - | few | TRBV5-1 | CASSLAYLNTEAFF | TGCGCCAGCAGCTTGGCTTACTTGAACACTGAAGCTTTCTTT
TRBJ2-1 | - | - | TRBV7-2 | CASSPGVARADEQFF | TGTGCCAGCAGCCCGGGGGTTGCTCGCGCCGATGAGCAGTTCTTC
TRBJ1-5 | TRBD1 | - | TRBV7-2 | CASADRAHSNQPQHF | TGTGCCAGCGCGGACAGGGCCCATAGCAATCAGCCCCAGCATTTT
TRBJ1-2 | - | few | TRBV7-6 | CASIHLTNYGYTF | TGTGCCAGCATACACCTCACTAACTATGGCTACACCTTC
TRBJ2-2 | TRBD2 | few | TRBV7-2 | CASGGEVGTGELFF | TGTGCCAGCGGGGGGGAGGTCGGCACCGGGGAGCTGTTTTTT
TRBJ2-1 | TRBD2 | many | TRBV20-1 | CSARVASGNNEQFF | TGCAGTGCTAGAGTGGCTAGCGGCAACAATGAGCAGTTCTTC
TRBJ2-3 | TRBD2 | few | TRBV5-1 | CASSSLGGTRSTDTQYF | TGCGCCAGCAGCTCTCTCGGGGGGACGCGGAGCACAGATACGCAGTATTTT
TRBJ2-5 | TRBD2 | few | TRBV5-1 | CASSPETSLGAQYF | TGCGCCAGCAGCCCAGAGACTAGCTTGGGGGCCCAGTACTTC
TRBJ2-6 | TRBD1 | few | TRBV23-1 | CAGPGQNNSGANVLTF | TGCGCCGGGCCGGGACAGAACAACTCTGGGGCCAACGTCCTGACTTTC
TRBJ2-5 | TRBD2 | few | TRBV7-2 | CASSLHSGGGETQYF | TGTGCCAGCAGCTTACACAGCGGGGGAGGGGAGACCCAGTACTTC
TRBJ1-1 | - | few | TRBV24-1 | CATSTIQGRYLNTEAFF | TGTGCCACCAGTACCATTCAAGGACGGTATTTGAACACTGAAGCTTTCTTT
TRBJ1-6 | - | few | TRBV5-1 | CASSLFLGERSPLHF | TGCGCCAGCAGCTTGTTCTTAGGGGAGAGATCACCCCTCCACTTT
TRBJ2-5 | TRBD2 | many | TRBV5-1 | CASSPGGTEETQYF | TGCGCCAGCAGCCCGGGGGGAACGGAAGAGACCCAGTACTTC
TRBJ1-1 | - | - | TRBV3-1 | CASSQGRRTEAFF | TGTGCCAGCAGCCAGGGGCGACGCACTGAAGCTTTCTTT
TRBJ1-5 | - | many | TRBV4-3 | CASSQDEGQPQHF | TGCGCCAGCAGCCAAGATGAGGGGCAGCCCCAGCATTTT
TRBJ2-7 | TRBD1 | few | TRBV5-1 | CASSFGSAGTGGAYEQYF | TGCGCCAGCAGCTTCGGCTCGGCGGGTACAGGGGGCGCGTACGAGCAGTACTTC
TRBJ1-2 | - | few | TRBV6-2/TRBV6-3 | CASSRRTGPDGGYTF | TGTGCCAGCAGCCGAAGAACAGGGCCCGACGGGGGCTACACCTTC
TRBJ2-1 | - | many | TRBV9 | CASSATGALIHNEQFF | TGTGCCAGCAGCGCAACGGGGGCGTTGATCCACAATGAGCAGTTCTTC
TRBJ1-2 | - | - | TRBV6-2/TRBV6-3 | CASSYSPGESYGYTF | TGTGCCAGCAGTTACTCTCCAGGGGAATCCTATGGCTACACCTTC
TRBJ2-1 | - | many | TRBV4-1 | CASSQVGQGKMDEQFF | TGCGCCAGCAGCCAAGTTGGGCAGGGTAAAATGGATGAGCAGTTCTTC
TRBJ2-2 | TRBD2 | - | TRBV7-9 | CASSSLGGGALFGELFF | TGTGCCAGCAGTTCCCTCGGCGGGGGGGCCCTCTTCGGGGAGCTGTTTTTT
TRBJ2-1 | - | few | TRBV7-9 | CASSSRVSVNEQFF | TGTGCCAGCAGCTCGCGGGTGTCCGTCAATGAGCAGTTCTTC
TRBJ2-7 | TRBD2 | - | TRBV5-6 | CASSAGRGFYEQYF | TGTGCCAGCAGCGCCGGGCGGGGGTTCTACGAGCAGTACTTC
TRBJ2-1 | - | - | TRBV20-1 | CSARSGAREQFF | TGCAGTGCTAGAAGTGGGGCCAGGGAGCAGTTCTTC
TRBJ2-5 | - | many | TRBV5-1 | CASSLAHGEQGETQYF | TGCGCCAGCAGCTTGGCCCATGGCGAACAGGGAGAGACCCAGTACTTC
TRBJ2-2 | - | - | TRBV20-1 | CSARDLGAPNTGELFF | TGCAGTGCTAGAGACCTAGGGGCCCCGAACACCGGGGAGCTGTTTTTT
TRBJ2-5 | TRBD2 | - | TRBV19 | CASTRTSGGEETQYF | TGTGCCAGTACTCGGACTAGCGGGGGGGAAGAGACCCAGTACTTC
TRBJ1-2 | - | few | TRBV30 | CAWSGGAHGYTF | TGTGCCTGGAGTGGAGGGGCCCATGGCTACACCTTC
TRBJ2-2 | - | few | TRBV6-6 | CASSFFPTGELFF | TGTGCCAGCAGTTTCTTCCCCACCGGGGAGCTGTTTTTT
TRBJ1-4 | - | few | TRBV20-1 | CSASTASNEKLFF | TGCAGTGCTAGTACAGCATCAAATGAAAAACTGTTTTTT
TRBJ2-7 | TRBD2 | few | TRBV6-5 | CASSPGTGTSGYEQYF | TGTGCCAGCAGTCCCGGGACCGGGACTAGCGGATACGAGCAGTACTTC
TRBJ1-2 | - | - | TRBV20-1 | CSATGGGAEGYTF | TGCAGTGCTACTGGGGGGGGCGCGGAAGGCTACACCTTC
TRBJ2-1 | - | few | TRBV6-1 | CASSEGTNNEQFF | TGTGCCAGCAGTGAGGGGACCAACAATGAGCAGTTCTTC
TRBJ1-5 | - | few | TRBV5-1 | CASSPLDSSNQPQHF | TGCGCCAGCAGCCCGCTGGACAGTAGCAATCAGCCCCAGCATTTT
TRBJ2-3 | - | few | TRBV5-1 | CASSLVLAASTDTQYF | TGCGCCAGCAGCTTGGTCCTGGCGGCTAGCACAGATACGCAGTATTTT
TRBJ2-1 | - | many | TRBV24-1 | CATSDVPRGPHNEQFF | TGTGCCACCAGTGATGTCCCTCGAGGGCCCCACAATGAGCAGTTCTTC
TRBJ2-7 | TRBD1 | - | TRBV20-1 | CSAKRTGDYEQYF | TGCAGTGCTAAGAGGACAGGGGACTACGAGCAGTACTTC
TRBJ2-1 | - | many | TRBV5-1 | CASSLGPNNEQFF | TGTGCCAGCAGCTTAGGACCAAACAATGAGCAGTTCTTC
TRBJ2-3 | - | - | TRBV3-1 | CASSQDRGFGTSF | TGTGCCAGCAGCCAAGATCGAGGTTTCGGGACGTCTTTT
TRBJ2-1 | TRBD2 | many | TRBV12-3/TRBV12-4 | CASSYGSGTYNEQFF | TGTGCCAGCAGTTATGGTAGCGGGACCTACAATGAGCAGTTCTTC
TRBJ2-3 | - | few | TRBV4-1 | CASSPQSESTDTQYF | TGCGCCAGCAGCCCCCAGAGCGAGAGCACAGATACGCAGTATTTT
TRBJ1-5 | - | - | TRBV5-1 | CASSPEGNQPQHF | TGCGCCAGCAGCCCAGAAGGCAATCAGCCCCAGCATTTT
TRBJ2-3 | - | many | TRBV4-1 | CASSQVNLVSTDTQYF | TGCGCCAGCAGCCAAGTCAACCTAGTGAGCACAGATACGCAGTATTTT
TRBJ1-2 | TRBD1 | - | TRBV5-1 | CASSWGTGGYGYTF | TGCGCCAGCAGCTGGGGGACAGGAGGCTATGGCTACACCTTC
TRBJ2-1 | TRBD2 | - | TRBV6-7 | CASIAGAHNEQFF | TGTGCCAGTATAGCGGGGGCCCACAATGAGCAGTTCTTC
TRBJ2-3 | - | many | TRBV20-1 | CSAEQVTDTQYF | TGCAGTGCAGAGCAGGTCACAGATACGCAGTATTTT
TRBJ2-1 | - | - | TRBV20-1 | CSARSYVGQSYNEQFF | TGCAGTGCTAGATCTTACGTAGGACAGTCCTACAATGAGCAGTTCTTC
TRBJ2-3 | - | few | TRBV5-1 | CASSLGRSVDTQYF | TGCGCCAGCAGCTTGGGGCGTAGCGTAGATACGCAGTATTTT
TRBJ2-7 | - | - | TRBV21-1 | CASSKPLPTGTPSYEQYF | TGTGCCAGCAGCAAACCCCTCCCGACAGGGACACCCTCCTACGAGCAGTACTTC
TRBJ2-2 | TRBD2 | - | TRBV10-3 | CAIKTSGGQRSGELFF | TGTGCCATCAAGACTAGCGGGGGGCAGCGGTCCGGGGAGCTGTTTTTT
TRBJ1-6 | TRBD1 | - | TRBV12-3/TRBV12-4 | CASSQERGLNSPLHF | TGTGCCAGCAGCCAAGAAAGGGGGCTTAATTCACCCCTCCACTTT